This T cell receptor beta chain was found in a study of TIL therapy for anti-PD-1-resistant metastatic lung cancer. Turning to the study itself: Patients had a median age of approximately 56 years (range roughly 38-75).

Time point denoted: pre-treatment sample, taken before nivolumab and TIL therapy. Sequencing used immunoSEQ v3. Clones were read by immunoSEQ multiplex PCR, and TCRdb kept only the in-frame ones, dropping some. The table records around 59,000 clones, 69% of them present only once. This clone was seen a handful of times. This TCR came from a person aged 25 to 85 with non-small cell lung cancer. Material: blood, obtained at baseline.

The CDR3 reads CASSLAAGGNIQYF. The CDR3 bases are TGCGCCAGCAGCTTGGCGGCAGGGGGGAACATTCAGTACTTC. The chain uses TRBV5-1 and TRBJ2-4; a possible D gene is TRBD1 (7 bases). The CDR3 spans 14 residues. Germline V gene lookup returns CDR1 SGHRS and CDR2 YFSETQ. The V and J ends lost 0 bases and 7 bases respectively, with 11 bases between them.